A selection of T cell receptor beta chains follows, all from one sample in a study of T cell repertoires in cytomegalovirus infection. TCRdb reanalysed the reads using MiXCR and keeps one entry per CDR3 protein. The table includes around 900,000 distinct CDR3 sequences, around 32% detected once. For these TCRs, the target antigens are not known. The source material was cultured CD8+ T cells from PBMCs, sampled from culture after CMV antigen stimulation. The source of these receptors is a human donor in good health (CMV status not recorded). Some clones in this sample may be carry-over from other donors' samples. Both conserved end residues are part of each CDR3. Fields, in order: clone size, J gene, V gene, D gene, CDR3 protein, CDR3 DNA. The D gene is left open where the match is weak. Clone size, where shown, is once, few, many, or a class for clones that have expanded.

.	TRBJ2-1	TRBV27	TRBD1	CASSPLRTGEFHNEQFF	TGTGCCAGCAGTCCTCTCCGGACAGGGGAATTCCACAATGAGCAGTTCTTC
.	TRBJ2-7	TRBV12-3/TRBV12-4	.	CASGPPPRTHPYEQYF	TGTGCCAGCGGTCCCCCACCCCGGACTCATCCTTACGAGCAGTACTTC
.	TRBJ2-3	TRBV28	.	CASSEPGAPFDTQYF	TGTGCCAGCAGTGAACCAGGGGCCCCTTTCGATACGCAGTATTTT
many	TRBJ2-2	TRBV7-8	.	CASSPEFGPGELFF	TGTGCCAGCAGCCCGGAGTTTGGCCCCGGGGAGCTGTTTTTT
many	TRBJ1-5	TRBV7-2	.	CASSLRGDQPQHF	TGTGCCAGCAGCTTAAGGGGGGATCAGCCCCAGCATTTT
few	TRBJ2-5	TRBV4-3	.	CASSQESFFGTQYF	TGCGCCAGCAGCCAAGAATCGTTCTTTGGGACCCAGTACTTC
.	TRBJ1-1	TRBV20-1	.	CSARGSGGVNTEAFF	TGCAGTGCTAGAGGGAGCGGGGGCGTTAACACTGAAGCTTTCTTT
.	TRBJ1-2	TRBV13	.	CASSLFRDNPSRGYGYTF	TGTGCCAGCAGCCTGTTCCGGGACAACCCTTCGCGGGGCTATGGCTACACCTTC
many	TRBJ2-1	TRBV7-9	.	CASSLRGAQFF	TGTGCCAGCAGCTTAAGGGGTGCGCAGTTCTTC
few	TRBJ1-2	TRBV2	.	CARAGTDEIMGYGYTF	TGTGCCAGAGCCGGGACGGACGAAATTATGGGCTATGGCTACACCTTC
.	TRBJ2-2	TRBV7-6	TRBD2	CASSRGTSGGENTGELFF	TGTGCCAGCAGCCGCGGGACTAGCGGGGGGGAGAACACCGGGGAGCTGTTTTTT
many	TRBJ2-7	TRBV27	.	CASSFLWDGSYEQYF	TGTGCCAGCAGTTTTCTTTGGGATGGGAGTTACGAGCAGTACTTC
few	TRBJ1-2	TRBV19	TRBD1	CATLGGSYGYTF	TGTGCTACCCTAGGGGGCAGCTATGGCTACACCTTC
.	TRBJ2-4	TRBV18	.	CASSPSTLTDIQYF	TGTGCCAGCTCACCTTCGACACTTACCGACATTCAGTACTTC
.	TRBJ2-7	TRBV12-3/TRBV12-4	.	CASSPIGRGSEQYF	TGTGCCAGCAGTCCCATAGGCCGAGGCAGCGAGCAGTACTTC
few	TRBJ2-3	TRBV11-2	TRBD2	CASSSLAGVTDTQYF	TGTGCCAGCAGCTCGCTAGCGGGAGTCACAGATACGCAGTATTTT
.	TRBJ2-7	TRBV7-6	.	CASSLDAPGEQYF	TGTGCCAGCAGCTTAGACGCCCCGGGCGAGCAGTACTTC
.	TRBJ2-2	TRBV14	.	CASSQGAGAVSKHTGELFF	TGTGCCAGCAGCCAAGGCGCAGGGGCGGTCTCGAAGCACACCGGGGAGCTGTTTTTT
few	TRBJ2-7	TRBV15	.	CATSGQGSSSYEQYF	TGTGCCACCAGCGGGCAGGGTTCAAGCTCCTACGAGCAGTACTTC
.	TRBJ2-7	TRBV5-6	TRBD1	CASSLDRDRGYEQYF	TGTGCCAGCAGCTTGGACCGGGACAGGGGCTACGAGCAGTACTTC
few	TRBJ1-6	TRBV7-2	.	CASSNGGGVYNSPLHF	TGTGCCAGCAGCAACGGAGGGGGGGTCTATAATTCACCCCTCCACTTT
.	TRBJ2-1	TRBV5-5	.	CASSTPRPGDEQFF	TGTGCCAGCAGCACCCCACGTCCTGGGGATGAGCAGTTCTTC
.	TRBJ2-1	TRBV4-1	TRBD1	CASSQFPGQGFNEQFF	TGCGCCAGCAGCCAATTTCCGGGACAGGGGTTCAATGAGCAGTTCTTC
few	TRBJ1-2	TRBV24-1	.	CATSDLQTGLGDYGYTF	TGTGCCACCAGTGATTTGCAAACAGGGCTTGGGGACTATGGCTACACCTTC
.	TRBJ1-1	TRBV29-1	.	CSVDPITEGGAFF	TGCAGCGTTGACCCCATTACGGAGGGTGGCGCTTTCTTT
.	TRBJ1-4	TRBV12-3/TRBV12-4	.	CASSPELSEEKLFF	TGTGCCAGCAGTCCAGAGCTATCAGAGGAAAAACTGTTTTTT
.	TRBJ2-1	TRBV7-8	TRBD1	CASSLEGGLTEQFF	TGTGCCAGCAGCTTAGAAGGGGGCCTTACTGAGCAGTTCTTC
.	TRBJ2-1	TRBV4-3	.	CASSQDLDVWNEQFF	TGCGCCAGCAGCCAAGATCTAGATGTCTGGAATGAGCAGTTCTTC
.	TRBJ2-5	TRBV7-3	.	CAASAQETMYF	TGTGCCGCAAGCGCCCAAGAGACCATGTACTTC
.	TRBJ2-3	TRBV12-3/TRBV12-4	TRBD2	CASSFGEGMATDTQYF	TGTGCCAGCAGTTTTGGGGAGGGGATGGCAACAGATACGCAGTATTTT
.	TRBJ1-5	TRBV27	TRBD1	CASSLRRTGVNQPQHF	TGTGCCAGCAGTTTAAGGAGGACAGGTGTCAATCAGCCCCAGCATTTT
few	TRBJ1-2	TRBV2	TRBD1	CASTPGQPNYGYTF	TGTGCCAGCACCCCGGGACAGCCCAACTATGGCTACACCTTC
many	TRBJ1-1	TRBV7-9	.	CASSPGAGARNTEAFF	TGTGCCAGCAGCCCCGGGGCAGGGGCAAGGAACACTGAAGCTTTCTTT
few	TRBJ1-2	TRBV12-3/TRBV12-4	TRBD1	CASTGTGEFNIYGYTF	TGTGCCAGCACCGGGACAGGGGAGTTCAACATTTATGGCTACACCTTC
.	TRBJ1-6	TRBV4-3	TRBD1	CASSPRQGRRTPLHF	TGCGCCAGCAGCCCTAGACAGGGTAGGCGGACACCCCTCCACTTT
few	TRBJ1-1	TRBV12-3/TRBV12-4	.	CASSFPRTEAFF	TGTGCCAGCAGTTTTCCACGGACTGAAGCTTTCTTT
.	TRBJ1-2	TRBV2	.	CASSEEQGSFFYGYTF	TGTGCCAGCAGTGAAGAACAGGGCTCGTTTTTCTATGGCTACACCTTC
.	TRBJ2-7	TRBV7-6	.	CASSLERSPSYEQYF	TGTGCCAGCAGCTTAGAGAGGAGCCCCTCCTACGAGCAGTACTTC
few	TRBJ2-3	TRBV10-3	TRBD1	CAIRTGGGTDTQYF	TGTGCCATCAGAACAGGGGGCGGCACAGATACGCAGTATTTT
few	TRBJ1-6	TRBV4-3	.	CASSQASSGSYNSPLHF	TGCGCCAGCAGCCAAGCGTCATCGGGCTCCTATAATTCACCCCTCCACTTT
.	TRBJ1-1	TRBV6-6	.	CASSYSGSQAFF	TGTGCCAGCAGTTACTCGGGGAGCCAAGCTTTCTTT
few	TRBJ1-5	TRBV2	TRBD1	CASSGDRAGSGNSNQPQHF	TGTGCCAGCAGTGGGGACAGGGCAGGTTCGGGAAATAGCAATCAGCCCCAGCATTTT
.	TRBJ1-6	TRBV7-9	.	CASSFQAYNSPLHF	TGTGCCAGCAGCTTCCAGGCCTATAATTCACCCCTCCACTTT
few	TRBJ1-6	TRBV27	.	CASSLGRVSPLHF	TGTGCCAGCAGTTTGGGAAGGGTTTCACCCCTCCACTTT
.	TRBJ1-2	TRBV5-6	TRBD1	CANSSQGAHGYTF	TGTGCCAACAGCTCGCAGGGGGCACATGGCTACACCTTC
.	TRBJ1-1	TRBV28	TRBD1	CASSWTGGWAFF	TGTGCCAGCAGTTGGACAGGGGGTTGGGCTTTCTTT
many	TRBJ2-3	TRBV7-8	TRBD2	CASSLNGGGSTQYF	TGTGCCAGCAGCTTAAATGGGGGAGGGAGTACGCAGTATTTT
many	TRBJ1-6	TRBV7-6	TRBD1	CASSKGQGNSPLHF	TGTGCCAGCAGCAAGGGACAGGGTAATTCACCCCTCCACTTT
.	TRBJ2-7	TRBV6-8	.	CASSYRQGSFAYEQYF	TGTGCCAGCAGTTACCGGCAGGGCTCCTTCGCCTACGAGCAGTACTTC
few	TRBJ2-7	TRBV11-3	.	CASSYGAGEQYF	TGTGCCAGCAGCTATGGGGCGGGGGAGCAGTACTTC
many	TRBJ2-1	TRBV7-8	TRBD2	CASSPERDKQFF	TGTGCCAGCAGCCCCGAGCGGGATAAACAGTTCTTC
.	TRBJ2-3	TRBV10-3	TRBD2	CAISLRAGGIEDTQYF	TGTGCCATCAGTTTACGAGCGGGGGGAATTGAAGATACGCAGTATTTT